This record concerns one T cell receptor (beta chain) sequence. Antigen specificity is unknown. The CDR3 spans 15 residues. V lost 5 bases and J lost 4, with 14 bases in between. Germline CDR1 is SGHAT and CDR2 is FQNNGV. The data were obtained in a study of a mutant IDH1 vaccine in newly diagnosed glioma. Study context: Each patient was administered eight vaccinations, scheduled in weeks 1, 3, 5, 7, 11, 15, 19 and 23. Vaccination started 4-6 weeks after radiotherapy alone, or with temozolomide cycles.

This table comes from immunoSEQ multiplex PCR, and its TCRdb copy is limited to in-frame clones, with some not included. The repertoire holds approximately 11,000 clones, with about 87% as singletons. Described time point: week 23, last vaccination. The investigators gave 300 ug of mutant IDH1 20-mer peptide in each vaccine dose, together with topical imiquimod. The specimen comprised PBMCs, sampled from a glioma patient whose treatment included an IDH1 peptide vaccine. This TCR was sampled from a woman aged 35 to 49 with glioma. Some clones in this sample may be carry-over from other donors' samples. This chain connects TRBV11-2 to TRBJ1-4, with D tentatively TRBD1 (5 bases). CDR3 protein: CASSSIRGVNEKLFF. The CDR3 DNA follows: TGTGCCAGCAGCAGCATAAGGGGAGTTAATGAAAAACTGTTTTTT. The full variable domain, with the rest looked up from reference TRBV11-2 and TRBJ1-4, is EAGVAQSPRYKIIEKRQSVAFWCNPISGHATLYWYQQILGQGPKLLIQFQNNGVVDDSQLPKDRFSAERLKGVDSTLKIQPAKLEDSAVYLCASSSIRGVNEKLFFGSGTQLSVL.